The T cell receptor (beta chain) described here comes from a study of monozygotic twins with inflammatory bowel disease. TCRdb reanalyzed the 5' RACE reads, giving one entry per CDR3 protein sequence and no DNA. The sample's table shows approximately 400,000 distinct CDR3 sequences. Germline V gene lookup returns CDR1 ENHRY and CDR2 SYGVKD. This CDR3 is 12 amino acids long. The template was total RNA from whole blood, with no T cell sorting. Study observations and caveats: Versus healthy twins, IBD patients showed fewer clonotypes shared with others, especially with disease activity. The analysis did not separate different T cell subtypes.

In the case of this clonotype: The antigen remains undetermined.

Sequenced sample: blood. This chain joins TRBV10-3 and TRBJ2-7; TCRdb names TRBD1, which stays unverified in the absence of DNA. This sequence originates from a human donor with ulcerative colitis or Crohn's disease, or a healthy co-twin of an affected twin (not recorded which). CDR3 in amino acids: CAISLQGSEQYF.